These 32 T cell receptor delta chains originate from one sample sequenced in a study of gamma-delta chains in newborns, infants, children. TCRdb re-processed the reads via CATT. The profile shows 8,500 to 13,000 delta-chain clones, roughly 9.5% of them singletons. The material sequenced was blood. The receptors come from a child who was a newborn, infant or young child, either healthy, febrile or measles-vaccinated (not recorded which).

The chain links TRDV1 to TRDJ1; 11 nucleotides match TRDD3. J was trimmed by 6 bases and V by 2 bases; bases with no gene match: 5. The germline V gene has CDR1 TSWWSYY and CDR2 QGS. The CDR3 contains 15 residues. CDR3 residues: CALGEFPLGDNKLIF. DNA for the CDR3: TGTGCTCTTGGGGAATTCCCACTGGGGGATAATAAACTCATCTTT.

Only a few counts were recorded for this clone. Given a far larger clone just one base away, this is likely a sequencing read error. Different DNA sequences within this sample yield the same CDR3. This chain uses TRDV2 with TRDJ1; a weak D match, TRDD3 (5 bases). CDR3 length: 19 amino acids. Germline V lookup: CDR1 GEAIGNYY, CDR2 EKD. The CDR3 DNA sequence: TGTGCCTGCGACACGCTTCGGACCGGGAATATACGAGTGCCCGATAAACTCATCTTT. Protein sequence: CACDTLRTGNIRVPDKLIF.

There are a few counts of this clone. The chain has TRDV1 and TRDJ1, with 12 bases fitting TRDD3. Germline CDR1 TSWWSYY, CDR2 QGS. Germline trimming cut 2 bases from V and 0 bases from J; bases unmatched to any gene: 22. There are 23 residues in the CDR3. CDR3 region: CALGEGRRDWGIPRTMYTDKLIF. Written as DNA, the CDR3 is TGTGCTCTTGGGGAAGGTCGTAGGGACTGGGGGATACCAAGAACCATGTACACCGATAAACTCATCTTT.

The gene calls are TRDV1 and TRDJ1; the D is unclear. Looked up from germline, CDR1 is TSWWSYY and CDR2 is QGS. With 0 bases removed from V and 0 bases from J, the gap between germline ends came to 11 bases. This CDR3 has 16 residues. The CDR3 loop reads CALGELRAGYTDKLIF. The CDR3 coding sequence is TGTGCTCTTGGGGAACTTAGGGCCGGATACACCGATAAACTCATCTTT.

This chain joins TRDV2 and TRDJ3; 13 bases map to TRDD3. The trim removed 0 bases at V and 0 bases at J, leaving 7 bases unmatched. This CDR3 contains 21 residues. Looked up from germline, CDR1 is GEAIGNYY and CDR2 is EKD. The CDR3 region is CACDTIRTGGYDSWDTRQMFF. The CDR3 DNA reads TGTGCCTGTGACACCATTCGTACTGGGGGATACGACTCCTGGGACACCCGACAGATGTTTTTC.

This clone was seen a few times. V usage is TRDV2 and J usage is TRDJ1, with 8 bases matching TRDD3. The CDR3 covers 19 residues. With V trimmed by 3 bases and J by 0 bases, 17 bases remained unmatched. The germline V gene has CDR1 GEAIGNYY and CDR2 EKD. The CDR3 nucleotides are TGTGCCTGTGACTTCCTCGTACTGGGGGGTCCTAATTACACCGATAAACTCATCTTT. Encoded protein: CACDFLVLGGPNYTDKLIF.

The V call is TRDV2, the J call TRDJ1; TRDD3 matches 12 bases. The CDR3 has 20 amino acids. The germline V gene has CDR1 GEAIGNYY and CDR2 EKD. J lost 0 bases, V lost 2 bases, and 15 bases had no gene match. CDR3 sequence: CACDKIVLGDTREYTDKLIF. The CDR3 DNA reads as TGTGCCTGTGACAAGATCGTACTGGGGGATACTCGGGAGTACACCGATAAACTCATCTTT.

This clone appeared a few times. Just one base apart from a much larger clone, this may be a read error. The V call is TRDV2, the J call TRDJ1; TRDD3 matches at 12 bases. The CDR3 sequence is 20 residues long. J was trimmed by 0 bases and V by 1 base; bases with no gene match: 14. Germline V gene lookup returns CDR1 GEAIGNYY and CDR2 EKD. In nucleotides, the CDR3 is TGTGCCTGTGACACTCTAGTCTACTGGGGGATACCGACGTACACCGATAAACTCATCTTT. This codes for CACDTLVYWGIPTYTDKLIF.

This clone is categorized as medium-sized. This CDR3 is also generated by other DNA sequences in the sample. This chain's CDR3 is CACDTVWGSSWDTRQMFF. CDR3 in DNA: TGTGCCTGTGACACCGTCTGGGGGAGCTCCTGGGACACCCGACAGATGTTTTTC. This chain links TRDV2 with TRDJ3; 8 bases are a match to TRDD3. There are 18 residues in the CDR3. The germline CDR1 and CDR2 sequences are GEAIGNYY and EKD. The V gene end was trimmed by 0 bases and the J gene end by 0 bases; junction bases not matched to a gene: 3.

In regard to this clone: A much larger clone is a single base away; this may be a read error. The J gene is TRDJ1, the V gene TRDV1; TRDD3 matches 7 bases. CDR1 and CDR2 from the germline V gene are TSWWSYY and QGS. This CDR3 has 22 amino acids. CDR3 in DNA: TGTGCTTTTGGGGAATCCTCCCCCAAAGGGGATAAATTGGAGGTATACACCGATAAACTCATCTTT. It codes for CAFGESSPKGDKLEVYTDKLIF.

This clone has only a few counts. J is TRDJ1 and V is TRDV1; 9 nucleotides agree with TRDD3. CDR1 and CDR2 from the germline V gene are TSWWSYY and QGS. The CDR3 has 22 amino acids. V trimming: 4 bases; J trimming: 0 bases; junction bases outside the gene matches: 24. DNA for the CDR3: TGTGCTCTTGGGGCCCTTTCTACATGGGGATACGGGGGACTCACTTACACCGATAAACTCATCTTT. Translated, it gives CALGALSTWGYGGLTYTDKLIF.

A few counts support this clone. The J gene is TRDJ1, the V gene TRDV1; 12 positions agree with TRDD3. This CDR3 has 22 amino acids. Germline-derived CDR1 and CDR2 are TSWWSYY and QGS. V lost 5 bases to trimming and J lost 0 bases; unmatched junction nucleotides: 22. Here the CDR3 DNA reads TGTGCTCTTGGGAACCCCCCTCTTCAGTACTGGGGGATACTCGGCCACACCGATAAACTCATCTTT. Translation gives CALGNPPLQYWGILGHTDKLIF.

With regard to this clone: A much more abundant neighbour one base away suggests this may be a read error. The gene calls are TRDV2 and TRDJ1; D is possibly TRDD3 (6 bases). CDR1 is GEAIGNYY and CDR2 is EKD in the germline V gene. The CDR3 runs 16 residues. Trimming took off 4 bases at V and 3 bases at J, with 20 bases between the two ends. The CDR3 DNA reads TGTGCCTGTGATCCACTGGGACCCGAGGCGTCCGATAAACTCATCTTT. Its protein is CACDPLGPEASDKLIF.

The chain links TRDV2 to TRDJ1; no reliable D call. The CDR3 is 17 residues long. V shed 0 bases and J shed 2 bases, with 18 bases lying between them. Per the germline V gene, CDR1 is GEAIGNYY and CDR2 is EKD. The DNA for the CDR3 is TGTGCCTGTGACACCGTTCTCGGTGGTGGGAGTACCGATAAACTCATCTTT. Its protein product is CACDTVLGGGSTDKLIF.

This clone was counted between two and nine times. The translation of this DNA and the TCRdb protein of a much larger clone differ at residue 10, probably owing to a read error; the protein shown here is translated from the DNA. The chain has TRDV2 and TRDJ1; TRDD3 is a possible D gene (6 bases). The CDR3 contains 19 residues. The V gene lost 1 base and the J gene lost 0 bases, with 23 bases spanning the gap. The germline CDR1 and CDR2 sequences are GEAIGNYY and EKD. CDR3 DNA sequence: TGTGCCTGTGACACGCTGGGGCCTACGAGGGCGGGGTACACCGATAAACTCATCTTT. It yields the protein CACDTLGPTRAGYTDKLIF.

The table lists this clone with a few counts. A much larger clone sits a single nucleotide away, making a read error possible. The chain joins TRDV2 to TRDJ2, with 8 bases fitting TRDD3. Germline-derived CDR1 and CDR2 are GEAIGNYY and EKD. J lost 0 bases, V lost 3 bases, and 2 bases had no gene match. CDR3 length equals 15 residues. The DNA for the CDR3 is TGTGCCTGTGACGTACTGGGGGCTTTGACAGCACAACTCTTCTTT. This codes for CACDVLGALTAQLFF.

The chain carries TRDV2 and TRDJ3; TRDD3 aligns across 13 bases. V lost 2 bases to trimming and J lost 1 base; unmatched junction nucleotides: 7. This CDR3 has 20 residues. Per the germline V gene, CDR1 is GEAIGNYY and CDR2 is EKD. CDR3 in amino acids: CACDKVLGDTVSWDTRQMFF. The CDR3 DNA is TGTGCCTGTGACAAAGTACTGGGGGATACGGTATCCTGGGACACCCGACAGATGTTTTTC.

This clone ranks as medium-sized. CDR3: CACDPLIGGGSGHTDKLIF. The CDR3 bases are TGTGCCTGTGACCCCTTGATAGGGGGGGGATCCGGACACACCGATAAACTCATCTTT. The chain joins TRDV2 to TRDJ1; 7 positions match TRDD3. Trimming took 3 bases from V and 0 from J; bases not matched to a gene: 18. Germline CDR1 is GEAIGNYY and CDR2 is EKD. The CDR3 consists of 19 residues.

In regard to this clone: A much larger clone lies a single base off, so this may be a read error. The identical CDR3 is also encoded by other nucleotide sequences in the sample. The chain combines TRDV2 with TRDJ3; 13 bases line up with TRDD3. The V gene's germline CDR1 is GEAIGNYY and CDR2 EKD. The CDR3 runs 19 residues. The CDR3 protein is CACDTVLGDTSWDTRQMFF. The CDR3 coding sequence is TGTGCCTGTGACACCGTACTGGGGGATACGTCCTGGGATACCCGACAGATGTTTTTC.

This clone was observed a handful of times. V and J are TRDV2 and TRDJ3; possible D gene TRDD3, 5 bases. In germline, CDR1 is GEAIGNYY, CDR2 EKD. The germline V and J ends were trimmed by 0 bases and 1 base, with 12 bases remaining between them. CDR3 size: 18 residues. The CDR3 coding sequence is TGTGCCTGTGACACCTTAAGTACTGGTTCCTGGGACACCCGACAGATGTTTTTC. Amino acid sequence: CACDTLSTGSWDTRQMFF.

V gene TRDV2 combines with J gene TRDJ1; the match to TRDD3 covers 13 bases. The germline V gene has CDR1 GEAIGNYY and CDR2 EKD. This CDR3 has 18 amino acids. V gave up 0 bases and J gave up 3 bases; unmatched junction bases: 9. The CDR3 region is CACDTLGLGDTSSDKLIF. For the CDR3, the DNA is TGTGCCTGTGACACCTTGGGACTGGGGGATACGAGCTCCGATAAACTCATCTTT.

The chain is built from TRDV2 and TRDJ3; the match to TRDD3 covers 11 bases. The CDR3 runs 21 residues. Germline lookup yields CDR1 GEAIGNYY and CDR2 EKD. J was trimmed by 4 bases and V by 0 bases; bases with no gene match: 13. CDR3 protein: CACDTPGLGDTSRWDTRQMFF. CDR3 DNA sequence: TGTGCCTGTGACACCCCTGGTCTGGGGGATACTTCCAGATGGGACACCCGACAGATGTTTTTC.

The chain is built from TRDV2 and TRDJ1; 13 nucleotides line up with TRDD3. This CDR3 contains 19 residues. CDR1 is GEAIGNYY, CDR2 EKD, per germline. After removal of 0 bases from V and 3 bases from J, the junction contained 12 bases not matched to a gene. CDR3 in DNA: TGTGCCTGTGACACCCCCGCCGACTGGGGGATACGCGACCCCGATAAACTCATCTTT. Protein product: CACDTPADWGIRDPDKLIF.

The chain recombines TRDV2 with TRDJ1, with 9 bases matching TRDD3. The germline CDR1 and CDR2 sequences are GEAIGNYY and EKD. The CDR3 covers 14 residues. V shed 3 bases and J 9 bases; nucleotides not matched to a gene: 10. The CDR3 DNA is TGTGCCTGTGACCCAGTACTGGGGGACCCCGAACTCATCTTT. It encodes CACDPVLGDPELIF.

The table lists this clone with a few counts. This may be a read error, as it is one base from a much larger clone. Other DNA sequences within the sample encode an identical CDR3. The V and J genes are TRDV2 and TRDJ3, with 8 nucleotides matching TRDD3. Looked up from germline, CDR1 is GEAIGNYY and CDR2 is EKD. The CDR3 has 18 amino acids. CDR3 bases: TGTGCCTGTGACACTGGGGGATTCAGCTCCTGGGACACCCGACAAATGTTTTTC. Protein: CACDTGGFSSWDTRQMFF.

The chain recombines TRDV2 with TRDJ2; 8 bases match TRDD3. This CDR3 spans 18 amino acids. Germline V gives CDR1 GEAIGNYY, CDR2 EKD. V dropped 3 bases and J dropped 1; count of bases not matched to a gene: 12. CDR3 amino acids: CACDPILGAHILTAQLFF. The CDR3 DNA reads TGTGCCTGTGACCCGATACTGGGGGCCCATATTTTGACAGCACAACTCTTCTTT.

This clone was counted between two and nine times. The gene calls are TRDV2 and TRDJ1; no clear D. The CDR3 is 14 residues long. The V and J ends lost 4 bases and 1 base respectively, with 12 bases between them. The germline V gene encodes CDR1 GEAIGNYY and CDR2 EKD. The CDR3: CACEPLRATDKLIF. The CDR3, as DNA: TGTGCCTGTGAACCACTCCGGGCCACCGATAAACTCATCTTT.

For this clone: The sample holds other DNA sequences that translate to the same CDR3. The CDR3 reads CACDTVGGYLTAQLFF. The CDR3 DNA follows: TGTGCCTGTGACACCGTCGGGGGATACTTGACAGCACAACTCTTCTTT. V usage is TRDV2 and J usage is TRDJ2; 9 nucleotides match TRDD3. CDR1 is GEAIGNYY, CDR2 EKD, per germline. This CDR3 contains 16 residues. V was pared by 0 bases and J by 2 bases, with 3 bases of the junction left unmatched.

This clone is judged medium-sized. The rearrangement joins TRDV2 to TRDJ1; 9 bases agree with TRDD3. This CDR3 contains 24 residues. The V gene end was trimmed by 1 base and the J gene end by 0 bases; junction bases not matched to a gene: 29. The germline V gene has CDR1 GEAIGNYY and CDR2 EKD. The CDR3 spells CACDTVRSNGEILGDRSYTDKLIF. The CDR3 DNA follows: TGTGCCTGTGACACGGTGAGATCCAATGGGGAAATACTGGGGGACCGCTCGTACACCGATAAACTCATCTTT.

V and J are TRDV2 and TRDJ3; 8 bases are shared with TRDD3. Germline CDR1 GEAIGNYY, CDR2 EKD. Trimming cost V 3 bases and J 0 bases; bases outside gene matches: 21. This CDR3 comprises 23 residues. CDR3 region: CACDPVLRDTREISSWDTRQMFF. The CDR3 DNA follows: TGTGCCTGTGACCCCGTACTGAGGGATACGCGAGAGATCAGCTCCTGGGACACCCGACAGATGTTTTTC.

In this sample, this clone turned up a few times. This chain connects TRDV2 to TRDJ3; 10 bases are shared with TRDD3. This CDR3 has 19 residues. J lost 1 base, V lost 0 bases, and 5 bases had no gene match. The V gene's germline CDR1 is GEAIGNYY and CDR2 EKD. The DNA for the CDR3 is TGTGCCTGTGACACCGGGGGATACGGGGTTTCCTGGGACACCCGACAGATGTTTTTC. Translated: CACDTGGYGVSWDTRQMFF.

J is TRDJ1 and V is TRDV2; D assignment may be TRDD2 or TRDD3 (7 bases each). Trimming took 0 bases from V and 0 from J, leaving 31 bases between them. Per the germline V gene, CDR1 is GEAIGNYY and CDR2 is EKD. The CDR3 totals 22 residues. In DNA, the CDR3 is TGTGCCTGTGACACCGTTAACCCTATTCCTACGAGGGGGGATCGGTACACCGATAAACTCATCTTT. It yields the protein CACDTVNPIPTRGDRYTDKLIF.